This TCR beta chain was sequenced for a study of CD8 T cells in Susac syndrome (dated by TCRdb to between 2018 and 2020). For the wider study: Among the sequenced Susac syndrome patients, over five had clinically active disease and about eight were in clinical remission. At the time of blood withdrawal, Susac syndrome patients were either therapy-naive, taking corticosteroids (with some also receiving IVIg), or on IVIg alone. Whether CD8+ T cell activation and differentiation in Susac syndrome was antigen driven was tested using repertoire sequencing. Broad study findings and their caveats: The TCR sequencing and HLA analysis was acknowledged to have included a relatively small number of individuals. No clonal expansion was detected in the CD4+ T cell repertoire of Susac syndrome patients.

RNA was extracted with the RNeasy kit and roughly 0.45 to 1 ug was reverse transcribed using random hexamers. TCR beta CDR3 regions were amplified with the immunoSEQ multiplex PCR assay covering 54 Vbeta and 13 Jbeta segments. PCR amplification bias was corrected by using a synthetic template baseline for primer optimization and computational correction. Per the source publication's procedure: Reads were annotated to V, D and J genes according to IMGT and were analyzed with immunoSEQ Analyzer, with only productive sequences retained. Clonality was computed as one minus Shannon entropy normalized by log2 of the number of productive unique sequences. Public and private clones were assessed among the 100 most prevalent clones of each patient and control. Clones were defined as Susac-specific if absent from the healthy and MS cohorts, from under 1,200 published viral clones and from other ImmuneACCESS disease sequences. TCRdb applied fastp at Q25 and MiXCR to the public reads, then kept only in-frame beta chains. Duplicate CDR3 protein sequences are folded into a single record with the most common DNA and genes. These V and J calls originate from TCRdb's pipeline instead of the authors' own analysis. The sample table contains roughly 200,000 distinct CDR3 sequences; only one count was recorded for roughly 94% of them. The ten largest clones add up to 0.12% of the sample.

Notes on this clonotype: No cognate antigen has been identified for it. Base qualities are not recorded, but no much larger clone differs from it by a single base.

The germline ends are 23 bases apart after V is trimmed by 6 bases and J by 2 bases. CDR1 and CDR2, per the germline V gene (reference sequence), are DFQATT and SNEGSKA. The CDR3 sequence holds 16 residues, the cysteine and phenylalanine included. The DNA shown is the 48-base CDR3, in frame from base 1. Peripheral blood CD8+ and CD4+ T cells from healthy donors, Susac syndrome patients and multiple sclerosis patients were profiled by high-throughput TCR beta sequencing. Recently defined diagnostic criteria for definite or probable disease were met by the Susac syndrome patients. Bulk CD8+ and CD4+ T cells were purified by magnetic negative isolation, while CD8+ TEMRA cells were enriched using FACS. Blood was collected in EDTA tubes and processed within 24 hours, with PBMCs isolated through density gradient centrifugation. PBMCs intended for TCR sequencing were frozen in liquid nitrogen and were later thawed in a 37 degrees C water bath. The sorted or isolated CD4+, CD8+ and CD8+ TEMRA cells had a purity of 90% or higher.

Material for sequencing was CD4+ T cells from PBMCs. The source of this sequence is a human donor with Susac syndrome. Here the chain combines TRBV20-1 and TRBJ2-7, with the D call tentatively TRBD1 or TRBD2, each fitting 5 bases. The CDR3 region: CSAVGAAYPLTYEQYF. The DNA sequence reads TGCAGTGCAGTCGGGGCTGCTTATCCCCTCACCTACGAGCAGTACTTC.